The next 6 T cell receptor beta chains were all read from a single sample in a study of T cells after yellow fever vaccination. Via MiXCR, TCRdb re-called the 5' RACE reads, giving one row per CDR3 protein. The sample has some 100,000 distinct CDR3 sequences, approximately 7.1% seen once; the top ten hold 2.7%. Here the sequenced sample was CD4+ T cells sorted from PBMCs, taken more than 35 days after the first yellow fever vaccination. These receptors came from a man between 18 and 29 years old who received the YFV17D yellow fever vaccine.

This clonotype was seen repeatedly, ten times or more. The CDR3 nucleotides read TGCGCCAGCAGCTTGGCCAGGGGGCGAGGTTCCTACGAGCAGTACTTC. Its protein is CASSLARGRGSYEQYF. V gene TRBV5-1 combines with J gene TRBJ2-7; 8 bases line up with TRBD1. V trimming: 0 bases; J trimming: 1 base; junction bases outside the gene matches: 6. CDR3 length equals 16 residues. CDR1 is SGHRS and CDR2 is YFSETQ in the germline V gene.

This clonotype was seen at least ten times. The CDR3 nucleotides are TGTGCCAGCAGCTTAGGTCCGATGAACACTGAAGCTTTCTTT. Protein sequence: CASSLGPMNTEAFF. The chain links TRBV7-2 to TRBJ1-1, with D unclear. Looked up from germline, CDR1 is SGHTA and CDR2 is FQGNSA. The CDR3 totals 14 residues. Trimming stripped 1 base from V and 0 bases from J, with 6 bases between. Together with reference TRBV7-2 and TRBJ1-1, the CDR3 gives the full variable domain: GAGVSQSPSNKVTEKGKDVELRCDPISGHTALYWYRQSLGQGLEFLIYFQGNSAPDKSGLPSDRFSAERTGGSVSTLTIQRTQQEDSAVYLCASSLGPMNTEAFFGQGTRLTVV.

This clonotype was seen ten or more times. This chain joins TRBV10-3 and TRBJ2-7; D may be TRBD1 or TRBD2 (7 bases each). V was pared by 3 bases and J by 3 bases, with 12 bases between. Per germline, CDR1 ENHRY and CDR2 SYGVKD. This CDR3 spans 14 amino acids. The CDR3 loop is CAISDRGGSYEQYV. In DNA, the CDR3 is TGTGCCATCAGTGACAGGGGGGGAAGCTACGAGCAGTACGTC.

This clonotype was found a few times. The chain joins TRBV5-1 to TRBJ1-1; D might be TRBD1 (6 bases). Germline values: CDR1 SGHRS, CDR2 YFSETQ. The CDR3 has 12 amino acids. Trimming removed 7 bases at V and 4 bases at J, with 11 bases between. The CDR3 loop reads CASGSGVTEAFF. In DNA form, the CDR3 reads TGCGCCAGCGGATCAGGGGTCACTGAAGCTTTCTTT.

In this sample, this clonotype turned up many times. This chain uses TRBV20-1 with TRBJ1-4, with D hard to call. Trimming stripped 0 bases from V and 10 bases from J, with 3 bases between. This CDR3 region has 10 residues. Germline CDR1 DFQATT, CDR2 SNEGSKA (reference sequence). CDR3 nucleotides: TGCAGTGCTAGAGAGGGAAAACTGTTTTTT. It specifies CSAREGKLFF.

As concerns this clonotype: One junction end disagrees with the germline gene, perhaps due to a read error. The chain employs TRBV20-1 and TRBJ2-5, with TRBD1 matching 7 bases. This CDR3 region has 14 residues. The V gene's germline CDR1 is DFQATT and CDR2 SNEGSKA (reference sequence). The CDR3 protein is CSAGVPGQQVTQHF. CDR3 bases: TGCAGTGCCGGGGTCCCGGGACAGCAAGTGACCCAGCACTTC.